This T cell receptor (beta chain) was captured by sequencing in a study of early T cells in non-severe SARS-CoV-2 infection (dated by TCRdb to 2020 to 2023). A note on the overall study: Because TCR sequencing relied on bulk RNA taken from unsorted whole blood, pairing of alpha and beta chains was not possible. Results and caveats for the whole study, not just this receptor: Matching against VDJdb was skewed toward anti-spike CD8 responses, likely underestimated virus-specific expansions, and missed private and CD4 specificities.

This clonotype was counted ten times or more. What this receptor recognizes is not known. No base quality information exists; no much larger clone differs at one position. Deletion took 0 bases off V and 2 bases off J, with a span of 19 bases between the germline ends. As encoded in the germline V gene (reference sequence), CDR1 is DFQATT while CDR2 is SNEGSKA. Measured from the cysteine to the phenylalanine, the CDR3 is 18 residues long. Solely the CDR3 DNA is kept, with 54 bases framed from the first base. Set within a cohort of healthcare workers in London, UK, this nested case-control study involved weekly PCR testing of nasopharyngeal swabs along with blood sampling. Healthcare workers were recruited between 23 and 31 March 2020, during the week of the UK lockdown, and were followed weekly for up to about 16 weeks. The library was generated by 5' RACE. TCRdb records NextSeq 500 as the sequencer. Unique molecular identifiers were attached to individual cDNA molecules in the TCR library protocol so that sequencing error and PCR bias could be corrected. TCR alpha and beta chains were both sequenced, and the abundances of alpha and beta sequences in each sample were closely correlated with each other. Per the source publication's procedure: Decombinator V4 was used to annotate TCR sequences for V gene, J gene and CDR3. TCRs were defined as expanded if a significant change between any two time points was detected under a Poisson model with p below 0.0001. TCR abundances were normalised to the total number of TCRs sequenced in each sample and reported as counts per million. MAIT TCRs were defined by TRAV1-2 paired with TRAJ12, TRAJ20 or TRAJ33, and iNKT TCRs by TRAV10 paired with TRAJ18. VDJdb, accessed 1 November 2021, was searched for CMV, EBV and SARS-CoV-2 annotated TCRs, with TCRs annotated for multiple antigens excluded. Clones were called with MiXCR by TCRdb after fastp trimmed the public reads at Q25, and only in-frame beta chains were retained. Each CDR3 protein gets just one entry, which takes the most common genes and DNA from the rows behind it. For this entry, the V and J calls and clone size follow TCRdb and not the study's own pipeline. This sample has approximately 37,000 distinct CDR3 sequences in its table, and less than 6.5% of those were observed once. The top ten hold about 5.7% of the sample.

The specimen was whole blood, collected at baseline. This receptor was taken from an adult who was a healthcare worker with PCR-confirmed SARS-CoV-2 infection or an uninfected control (not recorded which). Recombination joined TRBV20-1 with TRBJ2-2; the D gene is perhaps TRBD1, on 6 matching bases. Here is the DNA: TGCAGTGCTAGAGATGAGGCTCGCACAGGGATCAACACCGGGGAGCTGTTTTTT. This yields the protein CSARDEARTGINTGELFF.